The present T cell receptor (beta chain) was sequenced within a study of cytomegalovirus exposure and HLA in healthy donors. The sample holds a few counts of this clone. PCR employed 60 Vbeta and 13 Jbeta primers. This table comes from immunoSEQ multiplex PCR, and its TCRdb copy is limited to in-frame clones, with some not included. The sample contains 150,000 or so clones, approximately 86% of which appear only once. CDR1 and CDR2 (germline): SQVTM, ANQGSEA. There are 13 residues in the CDR3. The sequence derives from a woman under 30 in good health and CMV-seronegative. The J gene is TRBJ2-5, the V gene TRBV29-1; D possibly corresponds to TRBD1 (5 bases). Judging by the DNA end, TRBJ2-7 fits better; the J call may be wrong. Sequenced sample: PBMCs. CDR3 protein: CSARTILGYEQYF. CDR3 nucleotide sequence: TGCAGCGCCCGGACAATCCTGGGCTACGAGCAGTACTTC.